Below are 16 T cell receptor beta chains sequenced from a single sample in a study of beta chain features in type 1 diabetes. Study-level findings and limits: There was a moderate but significant shortening of TCRB CDR3s in all four CD4+ subsets of Type 1 diabetes patients.

The entirety of the isolated RNA underwent reverse transcription, so expressed TCRB transcripts were sequenced. The repertoire was sequenced with immunoSEQ multiplex PCR; TCRdb's copy has only in-frame clones and lacks some. The sample lists under 350,000 clones; 24% were seen once. No cognate antigen is known for these TCRs. Sequenced input: naive CD4+ T cells from blood. Every receptor here comes from a woman aged 25-40 years with type 1 diabetes.

This chain uses TRBV6-5 with TRBJ2-5; D uncertain. Germline CDR1 is MNHEY and CDR2 is SVGAGI. The V gene lost 0 bases and the J gene lost 2 bases, with 13 bases spanning the gap. The CDR3 sequence is 16 residues long. The DNA of the CDR3 is TGTGCCAGCAGTTACTCGGGTCTTGACGGGCAAGAGACCCAGTACTTC. Residues: CASSYSGLDGQETQYF.

This clone turned up a few times. In DNA form, the CDR3 reads TGTGCCTGGAGTGTAGGGGGATCGGACGAGCAGTACTTC. It is translated as CAWSVGGSDEQYF. This chain uses TRBV30 with TRBJ2-7, with a weak D call TRBD1 (6 bases). V lost 0 bases to trimming and J lost 5 bases, with 11 bases between them. This CDR3 region has 13 residues. Germline lookup yields CDR1 GTSNPN and CDR2 SVGIG (reference sequence).

In its sample, this clone was seen a few times. The chain carries TRBV30 and TRBJ1-1; unclear D gene. V lost 4 bases and J 0 bases, leaving 6 bases between the germline ends. CDR3 length: 12 residues. Germline V gene lookup returns CDR1 GTSNPN and CDR2 SVGIG (reference sequence). DNA of the CDR3: TGTGCCTGGAATCATTTGAACACTGAAGCTTTCTTT. Translating it yields CAWNHLNTEAFF.

This clone was detected a few times. The chain recombines TRBV4-2 with TRBJ1-2; perhaps TRBD1 as D (6 bases). The CDR3 is 13 amino acids. The V end lost 3 bases, the J end lost 1 base, and 6 bases lay between the germline ends. Germline-derived CDR1 and CDR2 are LGHNA and YNFKEQ. The CDR3 DNA reads as TGTGCCAGCAGCCAGGACAGTAACTATGGCTACACCTTC. Its protein is CASSQDSNYGYTF.

This chain links TRBV28 with TRBJ1-2, with TRBD1 identical over 10 bases. V was clipped by 6 bases and J by 4 bases; unmatched bases: 5. The CDR3 consists of 14 residues. The germline gives CDR1 MDHEN, CDR2 SYDVKM. This chain's CDR3 is CASRSGTGAYGYTF. For the CDR3, the DNA is TGTGCCAGCAGATCCGGGACAGGGGCCTATGGCTACACCTTC.

The gene calls are TRBV10-3 and TRBJ1-1; D unclear. V dropped 3 bases and J dropped 4 bases, with 12 bases sitting between them. The CDR3 is 14 residues long. Germline V CDR1 and CDR2: ENHRY, SYGVKD. The CDR3 DNA sequence: TGTGCCATCAGTGAAGCGGGGATGGGCACTGAAGCTTTCTTT. This encodes CAISEAGMGTEAFF.

The chain is built from TRBV30 and TRBJ2-7; the D gene is possibly TRBD1 (5 bases). CDR3 size: 13 residues. From germline, CDR1 is GTSNPN and CDR2 SVGIG (reference sequence). Trimming took 0 bases from V and 2 from J, leaving 8 bases between them. This CDR3 is CAWSVQVTYEQYF. The CDR3 DNA follows: TGTGCCTGGAGTGTACAGGTAACCTACGAGCAGTACTTC.

Regarding this clone: The sample has other DNA sequences that encode this CDR3 too. The chain has TRBV6-6 and TRBJ1-1; 7 nucleotides agree with TRBD1. V lost 4 bases, J lost 5 bases, and 1 base stayed unmatched. Germline V gene lookup returns CDR1 MNHNY and CDR2 SVGAGI (reference sequence). CDR3 length equals 12 residues. CDR3 in amino acids: CASSSTGTEAFF. Here the CDR3 DNA reads TGTGCCAGCAGTTCGACAGGGACTGAAGCTTTCTTT.

The chain joins TRBV30 to TRBJ1-2; D is perhaps TRBD1 (6 bases). The CDR3 runs to 15 residues. CDR1 is GTSNPN, CDR2 SVGIG, per germline (reference sequence). V was shortened by 0 bases and J by 0 bases, with 11 bases between the two germline ends. The CDR3 sequence is CAWSVSHRANYGYTF. The CDR3 DNA is TGTGCCTGGAGTGTTAGTCACAGGGCTAACTATGGCTACACCTTC.

This clone has only a few counts. The gene calls are TRBV6-5 and TRBJ2-7; possible D gene TRBD2, 6 bases. Germline loops: CDR1 MNHEY, CDR2 SVGAGI. With 4 bases removed from V and 6 bases from J, the gap between germline ends came to 16 bases. CDR3 length: 14 amino acids. CDR3 sequence reads: CASSLTSTVLEQYF. Here the CDR3 DNA reads TGTGCCAGCAGTTTGACTAGTACCGTCCTCGAGCAGTACTTC.

This clone appeared a few times. CDR3 nucleotide sequence: TGTGCCAGCACCACGGGTAGCTCCTACAATGAGCAGTTCTTC. It translates to CASTTGSSYNEQFF. V gene TRBV2 combines with J gene TRBJ2-1; D remains unclear. Looked up from germline, CDR1 is SNHLY and CDR2 is FYNNEI. The V and J ends lost 7 bases and 0 bases respectively, with 10 bases between them. CDR3 length: 14 residues.

This clone was counted between two and nine times. J is TRBJ1-5 and V is TRBV7-2; 9 bases line up with TRBD1. Germline V gives CDR1 SGHTA, CDR2 FQGNSA. V trimming: 5 bases; J trimming: 0 bases; junction bases outside the gene matches: 11. The CDR3 consists of 18 residues. The CDR3 spells CASSPRTGGGYSNQPQHF. CDR3 DNA: TGTGCCAGCAGCCCCCGCACAGGGGGCGGGTATAGCAATCAGCCCCAGCATTTT.

The chain joins TRBV29-1 to TRBJ2-4, with D possibly being TRBD2 (6 bases). The V end was cut by 7 bases, the J end by 8 bases, with 12 bases between. In germline, CDR1 is SQVTM, CDR2 ANQGSEA. CDR3 length: 11 amino acids. CDR3 sequence (DNA): TGCAGCGGATCGGGGGATGACATTCAGTACTTC. This codes for CSGSGDDIQYF.

This sequence joins TRBV30 and TRBJ1-4; D call uncertain. V dropped 8 bases and J dropped 7 bases, with 11 bases sitting between them. Germline CDR1 and CDR2: GTSNPN and SVGIG (reference sequence). This CDR3 is 11 amino acids long. The CDR3 loop is CAPPVGEKLFF. The CDR3 DNA is TGTGCCCCCCCGGTTGGTGAAAAACTGTTTTTT.

The chain carries TRBV25-1 and TRBJ1-5; the D is unclear. V lost 5 bases and J lost 4, with 6 bases in between. CDR1 MGHDK and CDR2 SYGVNS come from the germline V gene. The CDR3 sequence is 12 residues long. CDR3 residues: CASSSPNQPQHF. The CDR3 coding sequence is TGTGCCAGCAGTTCTCCGAATCAGCCCCAGCATTTT.

The V gene is TRBV29-1, the J gene TRBJ2-2; perhaps TRBD2 as D (5 bases). CDR3 length: 15 amino acids. V gave up 1 base and J gave up 8 bases, with 17 bases separating them. Germline assignment: CDR1 SQVTM and CDR2 ANQGSEA. CDR3 bases: TGCAGCGTTGAAGTGGGCCCGGGGTCGGCAGGGGAGCTGTTTTTT. This sequence encodes CSVEVGPGSAGELFF.